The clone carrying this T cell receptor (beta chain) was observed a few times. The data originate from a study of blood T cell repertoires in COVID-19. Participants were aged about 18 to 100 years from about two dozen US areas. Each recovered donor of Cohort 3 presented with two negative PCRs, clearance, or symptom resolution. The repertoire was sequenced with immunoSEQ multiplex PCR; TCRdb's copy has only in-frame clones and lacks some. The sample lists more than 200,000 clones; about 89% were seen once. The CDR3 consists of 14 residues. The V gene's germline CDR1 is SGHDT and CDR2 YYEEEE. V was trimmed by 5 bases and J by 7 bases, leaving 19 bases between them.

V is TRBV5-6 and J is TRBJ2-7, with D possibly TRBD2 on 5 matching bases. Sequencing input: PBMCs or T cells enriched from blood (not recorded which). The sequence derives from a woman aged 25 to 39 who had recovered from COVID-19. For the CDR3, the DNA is TGTGCCAGCAGGCATCCGGGGTGGTGGTTGGAGCAGTACTTC. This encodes CASRHPGWWLEQYF.